This T cell receptor beta chain was retrieved from a study of blood T cells in healthy people across ages. Study-wide findings and caveats: When set beside aged donors, long-lived donors presented more naive CD4+ cells and higher diversity.

With respect to this clonotype: Antigen specificity is unknown. A much larger clone differs from this one at a single base, so this may be a read error.

It was with a sample-barcoded 5' primer and a J-beta primer mix that a second PCR of about 7 to 12 cycles was run. TCRdb re-called the 5' RACE reads with MiXCR, one entry per CDR3 protein. The data hold about 730,000 distinct CDR3 sequences, with about 40% observed a single time. The V gene's germline CDR1 is LGHNA and CDR2 YNFKEQ. After removal of 0 bases from V and 6 bases from J, the junction contained 11 bases not matched to a gene. This CDR3 contains 17 residues. Peripheral blood, about 10 milliliters per donor, was collected. The chain employs TRBV4-2 and TRBJ2-1; 7 nucleotides agree with TRBD2. Material for sequencing was blood. The clonotype comes from an older woman in good health. In nucleotides, the CDR3 is TGTGCCAGCAGCCAAGATGCCGGCGGGAGCCCCAGCAATGAGCAGTTCTTC. It is translated as CASSQDAGGSPSNEQFF.